A selection of T cell receptor beta chains follows, all from one sample in a study of cytomegalovirus exposure and HLA in healthy donors. Using immunoSEQ multiplex PCR, the repertoire was profiled, and TCRdb retains in-frame clones only, with some absent. The sample has around 170,000 clones; about four fifths are singletons. Sequencing was performed on PBMCs. All receptors derive from a woman between 45 and 60 years old in good health and CMV-seropositive. The CDR3 runs from the conserved cysteine through the conserved F or W. Each record gives: D gene, clone size, J gene, V gene, CDR3 protein, CDR3 DNA. A D gene is named only where the DNA matches it firmly. Size is stated for part of the rows, as once, few or many counts, or as a class when the clone is expanded.

>NA|NA|TRBJ1-5|TRBV27
CASSYEGWQPQHF
TGTGCCAGCAGTTACGAGGGTTGGCAGCCCCAGCATTTT
>TRBD1|NA|TRBJ2-7|TRBV27
CASSLYLTGGAANEQYF
TGTGCCAGCAGTTTATACCTGACAGGGGGCGCAGCGAATGAGCAGTACTTC
>NA|few|TRBJ1-6|TRBV5-4
CASSLVSNSPLHF
TGTGCCAGCAGCTTGGTGTCAAATTCACCCCTCCACTTT
>TRBD1|NA|TRBJ2-2|TRBV5-5
CASSFVTGGGGELFF
TGTGCCAGCAGCTTTGTGACAGGGGGCGGCGGGGAGCTGTTTTTT
>TRBD1|NA|TRBJ2-3|TRBV25-1
CASAAASRGGSTDTQYF
TGTGCCAGCGCCGCTGCCTCGCGAGGGGGCTCCACAGATACGCAGTATTTT
>NA|NA|TRBJ2-6|TRBV7-2
CASSLGGGFGANVLTF
TGTGCCAGCAGCTTGGGCGGGGGCTTTGGGGCCAACGTCCTGACTTTC
>TRBD2|few|TRBJ2-1|TRBV7-9
CASSPLAGEYNEQFF
TGTGCCAGCAGCCCTTTAGCGGGGGAATACAATGAGCAGTTCTTC
>NA|NA|TRBJ2-7|TRBV6-5
CASSYVTGPYEQYF
TGTGCCAGCAGTTACGTGACAGGACCCTACGAGCAGTACTTC
>TRBD1|NA|TRBJ1-2|TRBV5-6
CASSLDLSGQGTGGYTF
TGTGCCAGCAGCTTGGATCTTTCGGGACAGGGTACGGGTGGCTACACCTTC
>TRBD1|few|TRBJ1-1|TRBV19
CASIHGGTGLAEAFF
TGTGCCAGTATCCACGGCGGGACAGGGTTGGCTGAAGCTTTCTTT
>NA|NA|TRBJ1-4|TRBV15
CATSTPREEGRKLFF
TGTGCCACCAGCACTCCCCGCGAGGAGGGGAGAAAACTGTTTTTT
>TRBD2|few|TRBJ2-1|TRBV4-1
CASSTRLAGVNNEQFF
TGCGCCAGCAGCACCCGACTAGCGGGGGTTAACAATGAGCAGTTCTTC
>NA|NA|TRBJ2-3|TRBV5-4
CASSAPGVLADTQYF
TGTGCCAGCAGCGCACCAGGGGTCTTGGCAGATACGCAGTATTTT
>TRBD1|NA|TRBJ1-1|TRBV19
CASSTADRGPEAFF
TGTGCCAGTAGTACAGCTGACAGGGGCCCTGAAGCTTTCTTT
>TRBD2|NA|TRBJ2-3|TRBV11-2
CASSSSSGGYTDTQYF
TGTGCCAGCAGCTCCTCTAGCGGGGGGTACACAGATACGCAGTATTTT
>TRBD1|NA|TRBJ1-2|TRBV18
CASSPVGQGGTNYGYTF
TGTGCCAGCTCACCGGTTGGACAGGGGGGGACTAACTATGGCTACACCTTC
>NA|NA|TRBJ1-5|TRBV18
CASSPGGGNQPQHF
TGTGCCAGCTCACCCGGGGGGGGCAATCAGCCCCAGCATTTT
>TRBD1|NA|TRBJ1-4|TRBV5-1
CASSLGYRDSGEKLFF
TGCGCCAGCAGCTTGGGATACCGGGACAGTGGTGAAAAACTGTTTTTT
>TRBD1|once|TRBJ1-5|TRBV28
CASSLPTGDVNQPQHF
TGTGCCAGCAGTTTGCCGACAGGGGACGTGAATCAGCCCCAGCATTTT
>NA|NA|TRBJ1-5|TRBV6-1
CASSEALRGGVGQPQHF
TGTGCCAGCAGTGAAGCGCTTCGGGGTGGCGTCGGTCAGCCCCAGCATTTT
>NA|NA|TRBJ1-1|TRBV11-2
CASSLGRDTEAFF
TGTGCCAGCAGCTTAGGGAGGGACACTGAAGCTTTCTTT
>NA|NA|TRBJ1-5|TRBV6-5
CASSYRGENQPQHF
TGTGCCAGCAGTTACCGGGGGGAAAATCAGCCCCAGCATTTT
>TRBD2|NA|TRBJ2-2|TRBV7-3
CASSPGLANTGELFF
TGTGCCAGCAGCCCGGGACTAGCCAACACCGGGGAGCTGTTTTTT
>TRBD1|NA|TRBJ1-3|TRBV5-5
CASSLSGQGGNTIYF
TGTGCCAGCAGCTTGTCTGGACAGGGAGGAAACACCATATATTTT
>TRBD1|NA|TRBJ1-5|TRBV19
CASSEDRGSNSNQPQHF
TGTGCCAGTAGTGAGGACAGGGGAAGTAATAGCAATCAGCCCCAGCATTTT
>NA|NA|TRBJ2-5|TRBV6-6
CASSYSVGQQETQYF
TGTGCCAGCAGTTACTCTGTTGGACAGCAAGAGACCCAGTACTTC
>TRBD1|once|TRBJ1-2|TRBV29-1
CSVPQDRGPYGYTF
TGCAGCGTTCCACAGGACAGGGGCCCCTATGGCTACACCTTC
>TRBD2|NA|TRBJ2-3|TRBV15
CATSRGISGDVTDTQYF
TGTGCCACCAGCAGAGGGATTAGCGGGGACGTCACAGATACGCAGTATTTT
>NA|NA|TRBJ2-4|TRBV11-2
CASSLDPSPRGIQYF
TGTGCCAGCAGCTTAGATCCAAGCCCTAGGGGTATTCAGTACTTC
>NA|NA|TRBJ1-2|TRBV14
CASSPGQNYGYTF
TGTGCCAGCAGCCCAGGACAGAACTATGGCTACACCTTC
>NA|NA|TRBJ1-6|TRBV10-3
CAISESAGHNSPLHF
TGTGCCATCAGTGAGTCAGCGGGGCATAATTCACCCCTCCACTTT
>TRBD1|NA|TRBJ1-6|TRBV29-1
CNTGGLCVNSPLHF
TGTAATACAGGGGGCTTGTGTGTTAATTCACCCCTCCACTTT
>TRBD1|NA|TRBJ2-2|TRBV6-1
CASTATGGVAGELFF
TGTGCCAGCACCGCGACAGGGGGAGTTGCCGGGGAGCTGTTTTTT